One sample yielded the 31 T cell receptor beta chains listed below, sequenced in a study of shared clonotypes between healthy human individuals. The table came from immunoSEQ multiplex PCR; TCRdb's copy has only in-frame clones and leaves some out. The table has about 1.9 million clones, 85% to 95% seen once. It was CD45RO-negative cells, positively selected for CCR7, that made up naive CD8 cells, with terminally differentiated effector memory CD45RA+ cells excluded. The sequenced sample consisted of naive CD8+ T cells from PBMCs. Receptors were obtained from a man in his late teens or twenties in good health. Some clones in this sample may be carry-over from other donors' samples.

V is TRBV7-8 and J is TRBJ2-7; 9 bases line up with TRBD2. Germline CDR1 reads SGHVS; CDR2 reads FQNEAQ. J was trimmed by 4 bases and V by 7 bases; bases with no gene match: 17. The CDR3 is made up of 17 amino acids. The CDR3 nucleotides are TGTGCCAGCATCTCCGGCCGGGCTAGCGGGAACGGGTACGAGCAGTACTTC. Translated, it gives CASISGRASGNGYEQYF. Drawing the rest from reference TRBV7-8 and TRBJ2-7, the complete variable domain is GAGVSQSPRYKVAKRGQDVALRCDPISGHVSLFWYQQALGQGPEFLTYFQNEAQLDKSGLPSDRFFAERPEGSVSTLKIQRTQQEDSAVYLCASISGRASGNGYEQYFGPGTRLTVT.

This clone was recorded once. The V and J genes are TRBV11-2 and TRBJ2-3; TRBD2 might be the D (6 bases). Germline V gene sequence: CDR1 SGHAT, CDR2 FQNNGV. The CDR3 length is 16 residues. Trimming stripped 2 bases from V and 6 bases from J, with 18 bases between. Here the CDR3 reads CASSLKSGGITDTQYF. CDR3 nucleotides: TGTGCCAGCAGCTTAAAAAGTGGCGGGATAACGGATACGCAGTATTTT.

With regard to this clone: This specimen includes other DNA sequences encoding the same CDR3. V usage is TRBV28 and J usage is TRBJ2-7; no definite D call. CDR3 length equals 13 residues. Germline lookup yields CDR1 MDHEN and CDR2 SYDVKM. Trimming shortened V by 2 bases and J by 0 bases, and 5 bases separated the two germline ends. CDR3 DNA: TGTGCCAGCAGTTTAAGTCGCTCCTACGAGCAGTACTTC. It encodes CASSLSRSYEQYF.

In the case of this clone: Other DNA sequences in the same sample also yield this CDR3. This chain joins TRBV7-9 and TRBJ2-3; 8 bases fit TRBD2. Germline assignment: CDR1 SEHNR and CDR2 FQNEAQ (reference sequence). The V and J ends lost 1 base and 3 bases, in that order; junction bases with no gene match: 3. This CDR3 has 15 residues. The chain's CDR3 is CASSLGPGGTDTQYF. The CDR3 DNA follows: TGTGCCAGCAGCTTAGGGCCGGGAGGGACAGATACGCAGTATTTT.

In its sample, this clone was seen a few times. V is TRBV12-5 and J is TRBJ1-1, with D unclear. The CDR3 contains 12 residues. V lost 3 bases to trimming and J lost 1 base, with 3 bases between them. Germline V gene sequence: CDR1 LGHNT, CDR2 FRNRAP. CDR3 sequence: CASGFQNTEAFF. The CDR3 DNA is TGTGCTAGTGGTTTCCAGAACACTGAAGCTTTCTTT.

V usage is TRBV11-2 and J usage is TRBJ2-1; D may be TRBD2 (5 bases). Trimming removed 3 bases from V and 1 base from J, with 13 bases in between. The CDR3 has 16 amino acids. Germline V CDR1 and CDR2: SGHAT, FQNNGV. In DNA form, the CDR3 reads TGTGCCAGCAGCTTCGAGCGGAGTAGGTCCTACAATGAGCAGTTCTTC. This gives the protein CASSFERSRSYNEQFF.

V is TRBV19 and J is TRBJ1-1; maybe TRBD1 (6 bases). CDR3 length: 15 residues. Per the germline V gene, CDR1 is LNHDA and CDR2 is SQIVND (reference sequence). The germline V and J ends were trimmed by 5 bases and 1 base, with 14 bases remaining between them. DNA for the CDR3: TGTGCCAGTAGTTCACACAGGGAGGCGAACACTGAAGCTTTCTTT. It translates to CASSSHREANTEAFF. Full variable domain (remainder filled in from reference TRBV19 and TRBJ1-1): DGGITQSPKYLFRKEGQNVTLSCEQNLNHDAMYWYRQDPGQGLRLIYYSQIVNDFQKGDIAEGYSVSREKKESFPLTVTSAQKNPTAFYLCASSSHREANTEAFFGQGTRLTVV.

The rearrangement joins TRBV28 to TRBJ1-1; a possible D gene is TRBD1 (5 bases). CDR1 MDHEN and CDR2 SYDVKM come from the germline V gene. The V end was cut by 6 bases, the J end by 3 bases, with 17 bases between. The CDR3 loop spans 15 amino acids. The CDR3: CASRTLSGGDTEAFF. The DNA of the CDR3 is TGTGCCAGCAGAACCTTATCGGGAGGGGACACTGAAGCTTTCTTT. Looking up the rest from reference TRBV28 and TRBJ1-1 gives the full variable domain: DVKVTQSSRYLVKRTGEKVFLECVQDMDHENMFWYRQDPGLGLRLIYFSYDVKMKEKGDIPEGYSVSREKKERFSLILESASTNQTSMYLCASRTLSGGDTEAFFGQGTRLTVV.

This clone was detected only a few times. This sequence joins TRBV29-1 and TRBJ1-1; 8 bases agree with TRBD1. The CDR3 is made up of 10 amino acids. Germline V gives CDR1 SQVTM, CDR2 ANQGSEA. V gave up 5 bases and J gave up 8 bases; unmatched junction bases: 1. The CDR3 DNA sequence: TGCAGCGTTTGGACAGGGGAAGCTTTCTTT. It codes for CSVWTGEAFF.

This chain connects TRBV2 to TRBJ1-5; D possibly corresponds to TRBD1 (6 bases). Germline V lookup: CDR1 SNHLY, CDR2 FYNNEI. The CDR3 runs 14 residues. The germline V and J ends were trimmed by 6 bases and 7 bases, with 16 bases remaining between them. Here the CDR3 reads CASRGRGVGQPQHF. The CDR3 DNA follows: TGTGCCAGCAGGGGAAGGGGGGTCGGACAGCCCCAGCATTTT.

The gene calls are TRBV6-1 and TRBJ1-3; D unclear. V lost 8 bases to trimming and J lost 0 bases, with 11 bases between them. The CDR3 loop spans 14 amino acids. Germline loops: CDR1 MNHNS, CDR2 SASEGT. The CDR3 is CASLGFSSGNTIYF. The CDR3 bases are TGTGCCAGCCTAGGGTTCTCCTCTGGAAACACCATATATTTT.

The chain couples TRBV10-3 to TRBJ2-5; 13 bases align to TRBD2. V was clipped by 3 bases and J by 3 bases; unmatched bases: 4. The CDR3 consists of 16 residues. The V gene's germline CDR1 is ENHRY and CDR2 SYGVKD. Written as DNA, the CDR3 is TGTGCCATCAGTGAAGGACTAGCGGGAGAGGAAGAGACCCAGTACTTC. Translated: CAISEGLAGEEETQYF.

The chain recombines TRBV7-6 with TRBJ2-3, with 7 positions matching TRBD2. The germline gives CDR1 SGHVS, CDR2 FNYEAQ. CDR3 length: 16 residues. V was pared by 1 base and J by 2 bases, with 6 bases of the junction left unmatched. The CDR3 bases are TGTGCCAGCAGCTTAGGACGCCTAGCGGTCACAGATACGCAGTATTTT. Amino acids: CASSLGRLAVTDTQYF.

Worth noting for this clone: Other DNA sequences from this sample encode an identical CDR3 as well. The chain recombines TRBV13 with TRBJ2-1; the match to TRBD1 covers 7 bases. This CDR3 is 14 amino acids long. The V segment lost 5 bases and the J segment 3 bases; nucleotides outside the gene matches: 4. The germline CDR1 and CDR2 sequences are PRHDT and FYEKMQ (reference sequence). As DNA, the CDR3 is TGTGCCAGCAGCACCCGGGACAGCTACAATGAGCAGTTCTTC. This gives the protein CASSTRDSYNEQFF.

The V and J genes are TRBV19 and TRBJ2-7; no firm D call. CDR1 is LNHDA and CDR2 is SQIVND in the germline V gene (reference sequence). The germline V and J ends were trimmed by 5 bases and 1 base, with 9 bases remaining between them. CDR3 size: 13 residues. CDR3 nucleotide sequence: TGTGCCAGTAGTCTAGGGAATTCCTACGAGCAGTACTTC. This encodes CASSLGNSYEQYF.

This CDR3 is CASSPQPDHANVLTF. The CDR3, as DNA: TGTGCCAGCAGTCCACAACCAGACCACGCCAACGTCCTGACTTTC. This chain joins TRBV27 and TRBJ2-6, with D unresolved. CDR1 is MNHEY and CDR2 is SMNVEV in the germline V gene (reference sequence). V lost 5 bases to trimming and J lost 7 bases, with 15 bases between them. The CDR3 spans 15 residues.

V and J are TRBV11-2 and TRBJ1-3; the D is unclear. V was trimmed by 2 bases and J by 0 bases, leaving 5 bases between them. Germline V gene sequence: CDR1 SGHAT, CDR2 FQNNGV. This CDR3 has 14 residues. The CDR3 loop is CASSLRSSGNTIYF. Here the CDR3 DNA reads TGTGCCAGCAGCTTAAGGAGCTCTGGAAACACCATATATTTT.

The chain links TRBV7-9 to TRBJ2-7; 9 bases fit TRBD1. Trimming took 8 bases from V and 11 from J; bases not matched to a gene: 7. The CDR3 consists of 11 residues. Germline values: CDR1 SEHNR, CDR2 FQNEAQ (reference sequence). The CDR3 reads CASGRDRDEYF. The CDR3, as DNA: TGTGCCAGCGGGCGGGACAGGGATGAGTACTTC. Full variable domain (missing parts from reference TRBV7-9 and TRBJ2-7): DTGVSQNPRHKITKRGQNVTFRCDPISEHNRLYWYRQTLGQGPEFLTYFQNEAQLEKSRLLSDRFSAERPKGSFSTLEIQRTEQGDSAMYLCASGRDRDEYFGPGTRLTVT.

V and J are TRBV11-2 and TRBJ1-5; TRBD1 matches at 9 bases. J gave up 4 bases and V 4 bases, and 11 bases lay outside the gene matches. Germline-derived CDR1 and CDR2 are SGHAT and FQNNGV. There are 17 residues in the CDR3. CDR3 in DNA: TGTGCCAGCAGCTACGGACCGGGACAGGGCCTTAATCAGCCCCAGCATTTT. Protein: CASSYGPGQGLNQPQHF.

The count of this clone is one. This chain joins TRBV19 and TRBJ2-6, with 7 positions matching TRBD1. V lost 0 bases, J lost 2 bases, and 10 bases stayed unmatched. This CDR3 contains 19 residues. Per the germline V gene, CDR1 is LNHDA and CDR2 is SQIVND (reference sequence). The CDR3 DNA reads TGTGCCAGTAGTATAGATCTGGACAGGCTAACTCCTGGGGCCAACGTCCTGACTTTC. It specifies CASSIDLDRLTPGANVLTF.

This chain links TRBV4-1 with TRBJ2-7; 8 nucleotides line up with TRBD1. J lost 0 bases, V lost 4 bases, and 11 bases had no gene match. The CDR3 loop spans 17 amino acids. Germline CDR1 and CDR2: MGHRA and YSYEKL. In DNA form, the CDR3 reads TGCGCCAGCAGCCGAAGGACGGCGACAGGGGTCTCCTACGAGCAGTACTTC. Protein: CASSRRTATGVSYEQYF.

This clone showed up just once. The chain combines TRBV2 with TRBJ2-3; possibly TRBD1 or TRBD2 for D (6 bases each). The V end lost 4 bases, the J end lost 0 bases, and 14 bases lay between the germline ends. This CDR3 comprises 16 residues. Germline CDR1 SNHLY, CDR2 FYNNEI. This CDR3 reads CASSGRRGTSTDTQYF. In DNA, the CDR3 is TGTGCCAGCAGTGGGCGGAGGGGGACTAGCACAGATACGCAGTATTTT.

This clone was seen a single time. The chain couples TRBV14 to TRBJ2-7; the D is unclear. Per the germline V gene, CDR1 is SGHDN and CDR2 is FVKESK. This CDR3 has 12 amino acids. V was trimmed by 0 bases and J by 9 bases, leaving 9 bases between them. The CDR3 DNA reads TGTGCCAGCAGCCAAGATCGGTCGCGGCAGTACTTC. It encodes CASSQDRSRQYF.

CDR3 in DNA: TGTGCCAGCAGTCATCGAGGGGCAGGAGAGCAGTACTTC. Its protein is CASSHRGAGEQYF. V is TRBV28 and J is TRBJ2-7; D might be TRBD1 or TRBD2, each matching 5 bases. Germline CDR1 reads MDHEN; CDR2 reads SYDVKM. V lost 5 bases to trimming and J lost 7 bases, with 15 bases between them. The CDR3 is 13 amino acids.

This clone was found a few times. V gene TRBV30 combines with J gene TRBJ1-1; D is uncertain. The germline V gene encodes CDR1 GTSNPN and CDR2 SVGIG (reference sequence). The CDR3 runs to 13 residues. V was clipped by 4 bases and J by 7 bases, with 16 bases between them. CDR3 coding DNA: TGTGCCTGGATTGGGCGGGTTCAGGTTGAAGCTTTCTTT. Amino acids: CAWIGRVQVEAFF.

The V call is TRBV5-1, the J call TRBJ2-7; 7 nucleotides agree with TRBD1. V was clipped by 0 bases and J by 3 bases; unmatched bases: 6. This CDR3 has 15 residues. CDR1 is SGHRS and CDR2 is YFSETQ in the germline V gene. CDR3 protein: CASSLAGQAYYEQYF. The CDR3 region has the DNA TGCGCCAGCAGCTTGGCCGGACAGGCTTACTACGAGCAGTACTTC.

The J gene is TRBJ2-2, the V gene TRBV4-1; no clear D. This CDR3 is built from 16 residues. V was clipped by 0 bases and J by 3 bases, with 11 bases between them. Germline V gives CDR1 MGHRA, CDR2 YSYEKL. The CDR3 protein is CASSQEPVRYTGELFF. DNA of the CDR3: TGCGCCAGCAGCCAAGAACCAGTTCGATACACCGGGGAGCTGTTTTTT.

The V call is TRBV6-5, the J call TRBJ2-5; 7 bases are shared with TRBD2. Germline V lookup: CDR1 MNHEY, CDR2 SVGAGI. This CDR3 contains 13 residues. V lost 2 bases and J lost 8; bases outside the gene matches: 5. In nucleotides, the CDR3 is TGTGCCAGCAGTTACACAGCGGGACTTACCCAGTACTTC. Residues: CASSYTAGLTQYF.

The chain combines TRBV4-3 with TRBJ2-7; D unresolved. Germline CDR1 and CDR2: LGHNA and YSLEER. This CDR3 contains 14 residues. Between the trimmed V and J ends, which lost 0 bases and 0 bases, there was a span of 6 bases. The CDR3 loop reads CASSQEWSSYEQYF. In DNA form, the CDR3 reads TGCGCCAGCAGCCAAGAATGGAGCTCCTACGAGCAGTACTTC.

The chain carries TRBV7-9 and TRBJ2-7; D remains unclear. This CDR3 has 14 amino acids. Trimming cost V 5 bases and J 2 bases, with 13 bases left between them. Germline CDR1 reads SEHNR; CDR2 reads FQNEAQ (reference sequence). The CDR3 nucleotides are TGTGCCAGCAGCCCCCCCCGGGTAGCCTACGAGCAGTACTTC. Its translation: CASSPPRVAYEQYF.

The V and J genes are TRBV7-9 and TRBJ2-1; no clear D. This CDR3 has 12 residues. Germline V CDR1 and CDR2: SEHNR, FQNEAQ (reference sequence). Trimming cost V 6 bases and J 5 bases, with 8 bases left between them. The chain's CDR3 is CASRRGNNEQFF. The CDR3 DNA sequence: TGTGCCAGCAGGAGAGGCAACAATGAGCAGTTCTTC.